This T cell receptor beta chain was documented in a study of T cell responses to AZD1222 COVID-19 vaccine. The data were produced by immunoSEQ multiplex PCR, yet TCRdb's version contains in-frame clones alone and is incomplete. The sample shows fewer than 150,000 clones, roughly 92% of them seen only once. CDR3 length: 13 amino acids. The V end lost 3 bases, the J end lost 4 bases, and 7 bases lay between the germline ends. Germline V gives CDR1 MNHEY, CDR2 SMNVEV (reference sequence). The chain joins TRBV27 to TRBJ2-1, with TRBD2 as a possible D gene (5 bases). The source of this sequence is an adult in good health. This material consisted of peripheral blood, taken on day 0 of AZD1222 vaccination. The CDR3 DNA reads TGTGCCAGCAGTTTGGGGAGATACAATGAGCAGTTCTTC. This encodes CASSLGRYNEQFF.